This T cell receptor beta chain originates from a study of PD-1 blockade in classical Hodgkin lymphoma. The data were produced by immunoSEQ multiplex PCR, yet TCRdb's version contains in-frame clones alone and is incomplete. The sample lists about 22,000 clones; around 80% were seen once. The CDR3 extends over 12 amino acids. Between the trimmed V and J ends, which lost 3 bases and 9 bases, there was a span of 12 bases. CDR1 SQVTM and CDR2 ANQGSEA come from the germline V gene. All trial patients relapsed after autologous stem cell transplantation. Source: peripheral blood mononuclear cells (PBMCs), taken before the second cycle of nivolumab. The sequence was obtained from a human donor with classical Hodgkin lymphoma. The chain carries TRBV29-1 and TRBJ2-1; D is unclear. The CDR3 DNA is TGCAGCGTTGAGCAGAATACGGCTGAGCAGTTCTTC. Translating it yields CSVEQNTAEQFF.